This T cell receptor (beta chain) derives from a study of T cell repertoires in cytomegalovirus infection. Background on the study: Selected CMV epitopes included recently identified HLA-C-restricted ones as well as well-studied HLA-B-restricted ones. Public TCR beta signatures provided an indication of both CMV infection and a matching HLA type. Whole-study results and caveats: HLA-C-restricted CMV-specific TCR beta clonotypes prevailed in the ex vivo response.

MiXCR, run by TCRdb on the reads, gives a single entry per CDR3 protein. Of hundreds of thousands of distinct CDR3 sequences in the sample, 33% were seen once. This CDR3 contains 19 residues. V lost 1 base to trimming and J lost 2 bases; unmatched junction nucleotides: 9. CDR1 is SGHVS and CDR2 is FNYEAQ in the germline V gene. As to this clonotype: The target antigen is unknown.

The material sequenced was cultured PBMCs, taken from culture after CMV antigen stimulation. The chain combines TRBV7-6 with TRBJ2-2; TRBD2 agrees at 11 bases. This sequence was found in a human donor in good health (CMV status not recorded). Some clones in this sample may be carry-over from other donors' samples. CDR3 nucleotide sequence: TGTGCCAGCAGCTTAGTGCCCAGACTAGCGGGGAGCAACACCGGGGAGCTGTTTTTT. Translating it yields CASSLVPRLAGSNTGELFF.